A selection of T cell receptor beta chains follows, all from one sample in a study of T cell repertoires in ileal Crohn's disease. The data were produced by immunoSEQ multiplex PCR, yet TCRdb's version contains in-frame clones alone and is incomplete. The sample holds roughly 60,000 clones, around 90% seen once. Sequenced sample: ileal tissue. The origin of the receptors is an adult with Crohn's disease. Both conserved end residues are part of each CDR3. A D gene is named only where the DNA matches it firmly. Some rows mark clone size as missing; the rest say once, few, many or name a class of expanded clone.

d_call: -
j_call: TRBJ1-2
clone_size: -
v_call: TRBV4-2
cdr3_aa: CASSQLQGDYGYTF
cdr3_nt: TGTGCCAGCAGCCAACTACAGGGTGACTATGGCTACACCTTC

d_call: -
j_call: TRBJ1-2
clone_size: -
v_call: TRBV28
cdr3_aa: CASSLRGSRLYGYTF
cdr3_nt: TGTGCCAGCAGTTTAAGGGGGTCTCGCTTATATGGCTACACCTTC

d_call: -
j_call: TRBJ2-4
clone_size: -
v_call: TRBV2
cdr3_aa: CASSRRGGPDIQYF
cdr3_nt: TGTGCCAGCTCTAGAAGGGGGGGCCCCGACATTCAGTACTTC

d_call: TRBD1
j_call: TRBJ1-2
clone_size: -
v_call: TRBV10-3
cdr3_aa: CAISGGQIYGYTF
cdr3_nt: TGTGCCATCAGTGGGGGACAGATCTATGGCTACACCTTC

d_call: -
j_call: TRBJ2-1
clone_size: -
v_call: TRBV10-3
cdr3_aa: CAIAGSLYNEQFF
cdr3_nt: TGTGCCATAGCCGGTTCACTATACAATGAGCAGTTCTTC

d_call: -
j_call: TRBJ1-3
clone_size: once
v_call: TRBV10-3
cdr3_aa: CAISDPGRSGNTIYF
cdr3_nt: TGTGCCATCAGTGATCCGGGGAGATCTGGAAACACCATATATTTT

d_call: -
j_call: TRBJ2-7
clone_size: few
v_call: TRBV11-3
cdr3_aa: CASSLSSIVSYEQYF
cdr3_nt: TGTGCCAGCAGCCTATCGTCGATCGTCTCCTACGAGCAGTACTTC

d_call: -
j_call: TRBJ1-1
clone_size: -
v_call: TRBV7-9
cdr3_aa: CASSSQRTVWNTEAFF
cdr3_nt: TGTGCCAGCAGCTCCCAGAGGACTGTTTGGAACACTGAAGCTTTCTTT

d_call: -
j_call: TRBJ1-5
clone_size: -
v_call: TRBV30
cdr3_aa: CAWSGGRNQPQHF
cdr3_nt: TGTGCCTGGAGTGGAGGGCGCAATCAGCCCCAGCATTTT

d_call: -
j_call: TRBJ2-7
clone_size: -
v_call: TRBV30
cdr3_aa: CAWRENDSYEQYF
cdr3_nt: TGTGCCTGGCGTGAAAACGACAGCTACGAGCAGTACTTC

d_call: TRBD1
j_call: TRBJ2-1
clone_size: -
v_call: TRBV11-2
cdr3_aa: CASCRAGTDYNEQFF
cdr3_nt: TGTGCCAGCTGCCGAGCCGGGACAGACTACAATGAGCAGTTCTTC

d_call: TRBD1
j_call: TRBJ1-5
clone_size: -
v_call: TRBV4-1
cdr3_aa: CASSQSTGTGLNQPQHF
cdr3_nt: TGCGCCAGCAGCCAGAGCACCGGGACAGGGCTCAATCAGCCCCAGCATTTT

d_call: TRBD1
j_call: TRBJ1-6
clone_size: -
v_call: TRBV25-1
cdr3_aa: CASSDLTGGYSPLHF
cdr3_nt: TGTGCCAGCAGTGACCTGACAGGGGGATATTCACCCCTCCACTTT

d_call: TRBD2
j_call: TRBJ2-3
clone_size: -
v_call: TRBV28
cdr3_aa: CASSSREGGRDTQYF
cdr3_nt: TGTGCCAGCAGTTCCCGGGAGGGGGGACGAGATACGCAGTATTTT

d_call: TRBD2
j_call: TRBJ2-3
clone_size: -
v_call: TRBV25-1
cdr3_aa: CASSDPGGPDTQYF
cdr3_nt: TGTGCCAGCAGTGACCCGGGGGGGCCAGATACGCAGTATTTT

d_call: -
j_call: TRBJ1-5
clone_size: -
v_call: TRBV6-1
cdr3_aa: CASSHIRGDNQPQHF
cdr3_nt: TGTGCCAGCAGCCATATCAGAGGAGACAATCAGCCCCAGCATTTT

d_call: TRBD1
j_call: TRBJ1-6
clone_size: -
v_call: TRBV5-4
cdr3_aa: CASSLTTGASPLHF
cdr3_nt: TGTGCCAGCAGCTTGACAACAGGGGCTTCACCCCTCCACTTT

d_call: -
j_call: TRBJ1-4
clone_size: -
v_call: TRBV5-1
cdr3_aa: CASSSYLTGEKLFF
cdr3_nt: TGCGCCAGCAGCTCCTACCTGACAGGTGAAAAACTGTTTTTT

d_call: -
j_call: TRBJ1-5
clone_size: -
v_call: TRBV6-6
cdr3_aa: CASGTGSNQPQHF
cdr3_nt: TGTGCCAGCGGTACAGGGAGCAATCAGCCCCAGCATTTT

d_call: -
j_call: TRBJ2-1
clone_size: -
v_call: TRBV29-1
cdr3_aa: CSVGPGSSYNEQFF
cdr3_nt: TGCAGCGTTGGACCCGGGAGCTCCTACAATGAGCAGTTCTTC